This paragraph covers one T cell receptor (beta chain) sequence. The antigen this receptor binds is unknown. Per-nucleotide qualities are absent, and no much larger clonotype sits a single base away. This sample is part of a study of regulatory T cells in long-lasting Graves disease (dated by TCRdb to the early 2020s). At the level of the whole study: In the newly diagnosed Graves' disease group, patients had been taking antithyroid drugs for less than 3 months. TCR sequencing covered 13 persistent and some 20 newly diagnosed Graves' disease patients, some 35 samples in total. Patients with persistent Graves' disease were compared with patients with newly diagnosed Graves' disease using TCR sequencing and RNA sequencing of peripheral blood. The study was registered as a clinical trial and conducted in China.

The junction carries 14 bases between V and J, which are trimmed by 0 bases and 9 bases respectively. The CDR3 spans 14 residues, from the cysteine through the phenylalanine. Here the CDR3 DNA is all that survives: 42 bases in frame from base 1. CDR1 and CDR2 are read off the germline V gene as SGHTA and FQGNSA. Here is what the overall study found, with its caveats: Sequencing and analysis were restricted to the TCR beta chain. Because the primary lesion, thyroid tissue, could not be accessed, the study looked at peripheral blood alone. Preferential use of TRBV28, TRBJ1-2 and TRBJ2-5 was observed in persistent disease, whereas TRBV20-1 and TRBJ2-1 were favored in newly diagnosed disease. A larger number of public clonotypes was shared among persistent patients (around 2,700) than among newly diagnosed patients (around 870). The authors noted that the small sample size was a limitation that may lower accuracy. Compared with newly diagnosed patients, persistent Graves' disease patients had lower TCR Shannon entropy and fewer highly expanded clones, which suggests clonal expansion.

The receptor library was made with multiplex PCR. For sequencing, an Illumina HiSeq 4000 was employed. To build TCR beta libraries, CDR3 regions were amplified by Arm-PCR using iRepertoire HTBI primers. Before sequencing, the PCR products underwent gel purification. The original methods were these. Gene usage analysis of CDR3 amino acid clonotypes used the roughly 60 TRBV and 14 to 15 TRBJ segments found across samples. Filtered high-quality paired reads were merged into contigs using COPE and FqMerger. Contigs were aligned with BLAST to IMGT TRBV, TRBD and TRBJ reference genes, and CDR3 was defined per IMGT. Clonotypes above 0.1% frequency were classified as highly expanded clones. Shannon entropy was used to measure repertoire diversity, and the Gini coefficient was used to measure V-J evenness. Clonotypes shared by more than one individual were considered public. TCRdb trimmed public reads at Q25 via fastp, called clones via MiXCR and kept in-frame beta chains. Rows are combined by CDR3 protein, so each entry shows the most common genes and DNA. The V and J calls and clone size are TCRdb's, not the authors'. This sample comprises roughly 560,000 distinct CDR3 sequences, more than 10% of them detected only once. The ten most abundant clones make up roughly 8.9% of the sample.

Explained via the paper, the time point label denotes: newly diagnosed GD, antithyroid drugs for less than 3 months. For both TCR sequencing and RNA sequencing, RNA was extracted from PBMCs in TRIzol. The diagnosis of Graves' disease was made according to American Thyroid Association guidelines. Patients were recruited from an endocrinology department in Xi'an, China. From each patient, 8 to 10 milliliters of peripheral blood was collected into an EDTA anticoagulant tube. Ficoll Paque Plus density gradient separation was used to isolate PBMCs, and no further T cell sorting was done. An Agilent 2100 Bioanalyzer and agarose gel were used to assess RNA quality, and a NanoDrop 2000 was used to measure RNA concentration. Separately, the same data were catalogued under a study of T cells in Graves' hyperthyroidism and ophthalmopathy. Per that second paper: Stable Graves' hyperthyroidism was defined as no progression to ophthalmopathy during 18 months of follow-up. Hyperthyroidism patients were newly diagnosed, had a disease duration of under 2 months, and were aged 18 to 65 years. Any patient with an uncontrolled infection, another autoimmune disease, pregnancy or lactation was excluded. Diagnoses relied on clinical symptoms, serum thyroxine and TRAb, thyroid ultrasound and orbital computed tomography. The first round of RT-PCR for the TCR CDR3 was performed with the HTBI primer set and the Qiagen OneStep RT-PCR kit. Most expanded thyroid clonotypes (frequency above 0.001) were also detected in blood, a finding suggesting that blood repertoires may reflect thyroid immune responses. A model built on a 13 V-J signature distinguished ophthalmopathy from stable hyperthyroidism, reaching 85% to 90% sensitivity and around 81% specificity in cross-validation and 80%/75% in testing. In validation, the model predicted progression to ophthalmopathy with over 60% sensitivity and 72% to 85% specificity, a median of around six months before onset. To identify TCR V-J signatures that set the groups apart, the researchers used a discovery cohort of about a hundred patients, made up of some 41 with Graves' ophthalmopathy and some 56 with stable Graves' hyperthyroidism. Whether ophthalmopathy could be predicted prospectively was tested in an independent validation cohort made up of approximately 19 hyperthyroidism patients plus 17 patients who later progressed to ophthalmopathy. For training and testing, the roughly 100 patients in the discovery cohort were randomly divided in a 7:3 ratio. The study also compared thyroid tissue and blood T-cell repertoires from about six Graves' hyperthyroidism patients. After blood sampling, hyperthyroidism patients were treated with methimazole at a starting dose of 30 mg daily, and ophthalmopathy patients were treated with high-dose intravenous methylprednisolone. A second multiplex PCR round built the libraries, followed by size selection and purification. The libraries were sequenced on an Illumina HiSeq2000 using paired-end 100 bp reads. SOAPnuke was used to process the raw data, removing reads that contained adapters or uncalled bases, had a mean Phred below 15, or lacked an exact match to the constant primer or identifier. High-quality paired reads were merged with COPE v1.2.5, and unique nucleotide sequences were defined as clonotypes. MiTCR v1.1 was used to align the clonotypes against IMGT TRBV, TRBD and TRBJ reference segments. Only V-J combinations with frequency above 0.0001, covering 99% to 99.2% of repertoires, were analysed. A TCS score was defined as the ratio of F50 (clonal expansion) to E x V (chaos), with BLOSUM62-based TCRdist applied between CDR3 peptides within each V-J. Welch's t-statistics and random forest reduced roughly 540 V-J features to about 12, which were used in a naive Bayes classifier (R e1071). Sample size was not statistically predetermined, and investigators were not blinded to group allocation. According to the paper, TCR Vbeta CDR3 sequencing was carried out on 135 peripheral blood samples, which came from more than 40 ophthalmopathy, 75 or so hyperthyroidism and approximately 17 progressor patients.

The specimen was peripheral blood mononuclear cells (PBMCs), collected at new diagnosis, from a patient treated with antithyroid drugs. The rearranged segments are TRBV7-2 and TRBJ1-1; the D gene lacks a confident call. This TCR was recovered from a woman aged 25 to 45 with Graves disease. Donor details come from another sample of the same person, matched by shared clones. The base sequence is TGTGCCAGCAGCTTAGCCCCTTCTGTGGGTAAAGCTTTCTTT. The encoded protein is CASSLAPSVGKAFF.